This paragraph covers one T cell receptor beta chain sequence. Its cognate antigen is unknown. Other nucleotide sequences from this sample produce the same CDR3. Pooled together were second doses at about 4 or about 12 weeks. The data derive from a study of T cell responses to AZD1222 COVID-19 vaccine. The CDR3 loop spans 15 amino acids. V shed 0 bases, J shed 1 base, and the junction held 2 bases outside the gene matches. CDR1 is MNHEY, CDR2 SVGAGI, per germline. Here immunoSEQ multiplex PCR was the method, and the copy in TCRdb shows in-frame clones only, minus some. Seen here are around 70,000 clones, nearly 90% observed once, and the top ten hold 1% to 1.5%. Study-level findings and limits: After two AZD1222 doses, spike-specific TCR breadth and depth rose versus day 0. The study reported that nearly half of spike-specific TCRs target unmutated variant regions.

The rearrangement uses TRBV6-5 and TRBJ1-1; 7 bases are a match to TRBD1. The TCR comes from an adult who received the AZD1222 COVID-19 vaccine. The sample was peripheral blood, taken 28 days after the second AZD1222 dose. CDR3 region: CASSYSRTGNTEAFF. Here the CDR3 DNA reads TGTGCCAGCAGTTACTCCAGGACAGGGAACACTGAAGCTTTCTTT.